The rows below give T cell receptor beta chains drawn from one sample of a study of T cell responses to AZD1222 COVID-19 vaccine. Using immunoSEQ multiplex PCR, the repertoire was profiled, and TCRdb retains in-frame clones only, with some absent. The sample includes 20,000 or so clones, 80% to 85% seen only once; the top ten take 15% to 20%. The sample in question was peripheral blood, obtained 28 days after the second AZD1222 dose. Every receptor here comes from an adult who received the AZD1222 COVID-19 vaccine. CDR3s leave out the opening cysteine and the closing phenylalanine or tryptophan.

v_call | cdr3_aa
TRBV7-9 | ASSLTSGRGNEQY
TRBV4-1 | ASSDTGRSQETQY
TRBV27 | ASSQRPGQGSGANVLT
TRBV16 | ASSQNRQANYGYT
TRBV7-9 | ASSLTISTGSKNIQY
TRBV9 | ASSDPNDSGRGVNEQF
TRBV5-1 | ASSAGTGNQPQH
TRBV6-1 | ASSGLAGGGPQETQY
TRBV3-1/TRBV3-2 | ASSHSSPFFSETQY
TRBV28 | ASSTTTRNTEAF
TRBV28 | ASSPRGWGRNQPQH
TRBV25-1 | ASSVTGTDTQY
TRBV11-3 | ASSPSGWEGENNEQF
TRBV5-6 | ASSLTGGTNEKLF
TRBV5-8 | ASTLGWRDREDEQF
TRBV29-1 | SVERNQGAF
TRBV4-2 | ASSQDGTTGVRETQY
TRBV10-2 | ASTEGSSSNQPQH
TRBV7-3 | ASSFTGDTGELF
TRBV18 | ASSPRQGSSYNEQF
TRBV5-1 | ASSLEVAGSRPYGYT
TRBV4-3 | ASSQETSGDEYNEQF
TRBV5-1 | ASRVSLNTEAF
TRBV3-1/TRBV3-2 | ASSPLSGDGANVLT
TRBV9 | ASSTRVSGNTIY
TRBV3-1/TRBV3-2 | ASSQALQDGETQY
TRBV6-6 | ASSYSVAEQY
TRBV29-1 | SVEDLWGQSDTQY
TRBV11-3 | ASSLFKGDTDTQY
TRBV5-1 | ASSLGRGQGDSYEQY
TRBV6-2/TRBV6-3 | ASSETSGSADTQY
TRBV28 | ASMQPASTEAF
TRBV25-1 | ASLGGVEAF
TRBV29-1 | SVSMGTEANYGYT
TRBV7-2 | ASSSAGFLRNTEAF
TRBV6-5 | ASSYGAAGGPKEQY
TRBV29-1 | SVVVGPNTGELF
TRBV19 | ASSTRDSSLPY